The clone carrying this TCR beta chain has ten or more counts. The antigen is not known. Amplified material comprised TCR beta CDR3 regions derived from RNA transcripts. An opening RT-PCR round employed HTBI primers and preceded a second-round multiplex PCR. TCRdb reanalysed the multiplex PCR reads using MiXCR and keeps one entry per CDR3 protein. The table lists about 700,000 distinct CDR3 sequences, roughly 41% of them singletons. The record originates from a study of Graves' ophthalmopathy and Graves' hyperthyroidism. Study conclusions and caveats: Ophthalmopathy and stable hyperthyroidism were discriminated by a 13-signature model, with over 85% sensitivity and approximately 77% specificity.

The ends were cut back, 5 bases at V and 2 bases at J, with 12 bases in the middle. The CDR3 covers 15 residues. Looked up from germline, CDR1 is SGHTA and CDR2 is FQGNSA. Other autoimmune diseases, uncontrolled infections, pregnancy and lactation each led to patient exclusion. This clonotype was sampled from an adult man with Graves' ophthalmopathy. Sequencing used peripheral blood. V and J are TRBV7-2 and TRBJ2-2, with D perhaps matching TRBD1 (6 bases). CDR3 sequence: CASSVKDRNTGELFF. As DNA, the CDR3 is TGTGCCAGCAGCGTAAAGGACAGAAACACCGGGGAGCTGTTTTTT.